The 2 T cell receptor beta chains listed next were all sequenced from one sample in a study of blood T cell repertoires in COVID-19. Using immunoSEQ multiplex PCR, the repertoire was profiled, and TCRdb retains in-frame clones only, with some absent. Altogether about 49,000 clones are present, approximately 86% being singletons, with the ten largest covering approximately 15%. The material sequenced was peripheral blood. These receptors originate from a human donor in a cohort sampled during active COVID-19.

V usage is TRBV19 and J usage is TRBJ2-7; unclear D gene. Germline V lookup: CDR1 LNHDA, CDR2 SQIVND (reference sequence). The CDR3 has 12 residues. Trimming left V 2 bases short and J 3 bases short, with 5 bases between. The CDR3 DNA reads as TGTGCCAGTAGTATATCCGGCTACGAGCAGTACTTC. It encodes CASSISGYEQYF.

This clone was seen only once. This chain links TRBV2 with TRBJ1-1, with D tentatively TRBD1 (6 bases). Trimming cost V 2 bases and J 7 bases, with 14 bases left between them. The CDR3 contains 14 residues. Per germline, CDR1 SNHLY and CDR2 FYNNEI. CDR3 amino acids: CASSEIQGIYEAFF. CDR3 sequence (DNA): TGTGCCAGCAGTGAAATACAGGGAATTTATGAAGCTTTCTTT.